Below are 9 T cell receptor beta chains sequenced from a single sample in a study of cytomegalovirus exposure and HLA in healthy donors. The PCR made use of 60 Vbeta and 13 Jbeta primers. Clones were read by immunoSEQ multiplex PCR, and TCRdb kept only the in-frame ones, dropping some. The data show under 200,000 clones, with about 70% seen just once and about 1.7% held by the top ten. The sequencing sample was made of PBMCs. These receptors originate from a woman aged 30 to 39 in good health and CMV-seronegative.

The chain joins TRBV9 to TRBJ1-6, with 7 bases identical to TRBD1. Losses at the gene ends were 0 bases for V and 8 bases for J; bases not matched to a gene: 8. Germline CDR1 reads SGDLS; CDR2 reads YYNGEE. The CDR3 loop spans 16 amino acids. For the CDR3, the DNA is TGTGCCAGCAGCGTAGGAAACAGGGGCGATCATTCACCCCTCCACTTT. It yields the protein CASSVGNRGDHSPLHF. The variable domain in full, with the rest retrieved from reference TRBV9 and TRBJ1-6, is DSGVTQTPKHLITATGQRVTLRCSPRSGDLSVYWYQQSLDQGLQFLIQYYNGEERAKGNILERFSAQQFPDLHSELNLSSLELGDSALYFCASSVGNRGDHSPLHFGNGTRLTVT.

CDR3 sequence reads: CASSQARDTKQYF. The CDR3, as DNA: TGTGCCAGCAGCCAAGCCCGGGACACCAAGCAGTACTTC. The J gene is TRBJ2-7, the V gene TRBV14; D is possibly TRBD1 (6 bases). V dropped 1 base and J dropped 8 bases, with 12 bases sitting between them. The CDR3 covers 13 residues. Germline CDR1 reads SGHDN; CDR2 reads FVKESK.

This clone occurred a few times. The chain carries TRBV18 and TRBJ2-7; weak D call: TRBD1 (5 bases). Germline values: CDR1 KGHSH, CDR2 LQKENI. The length of the CDR3 is 17 residues. V shed 3 bases and J shed 2 bases, with 20 bases lying between them. The CDR3 sequence is CASSPFFQGPTTYEQYF. CDR3 sequence (DNA): TGTGCCAGCTCACCGTTTTTTCAGGGCCCAACCACCTACGAGCAGTACTTC.

The chain couples TRBV4-2 to TRBJ1-1; tentatively, D is TRBD1 (5 bases). Trimming pared 4 bases from V and 2 bases from J, leaving 17 bases between. The CDR3 has 16 amino acids. Germline values: CDR1 LGHNA, CDR2 YNFKEQ. The CDR3 loop is CASSLHAMTANTEAFF. The CDR3 DNA is TGTGCCAGCAGCCTCCACGCTATGACAGCCAACACTGAAGCTTTCTTT.

The rearrangement links TRBV6-5 to TRBJ2-3; D is ambiguous. Germline CDR1 is MNHEY and CDR2 is SVGAGI. This CDR3 contains 15 residues. Trimming took off 0 bases at V and 0 bases at J, with 7 bases between the two ends. CDR3 in amino acids: CASSYSIGSTDTQYF. In nucleotides, the CDR3 is TGTGCCAGCAGTTACTCGATTGGCAGCACAGATACGCAGTATTTT.

The gene calls are TRBV6-5 and TRBJ1-1; D may be TRBD1 (5 bases). The CDR3 runs to 13 residues. Germline CDR1 MNHEY, CDR2 SVGAGI. Trimming removed 4 bases at V and 0 bases at J, with 6 bases between. The CDR3 DNA reads as TGTGCCAGCAGTTTACAGGTGAACACTGAAGCTTTCTTT. Its translation: CASSLQVNTEAFF.

The chain recombines TRBV18 with TRBJ2-5; no definite D call. Germline V CDR1 and CDR2: KGHSH, LQKENI. V was cut by 2 bases and J by 4 bases, with 8 bases left in between. This CDR3 comprises 13 residues. CDR3 residues: CASSPFFGETQYF. CDR3 nucleotide sequence: TGTGCCAGCTCACCATTTTTCGGAGAGACCCAGTACTTC.

This chain links TRBV5-5 with TRBJ2-1; TRBD1 is a possible D gene (6 bases). Germline CDR1 reads SGHKS; CDR2 reads YYEKEE (reference sequence). The CDR3 covers 15 residues. The V and J ends lost 2 bases and 4 bases respectively, with 13 bases between them. CDR3 nucleotides: TGTGCCAGCAGCTTAACTTGGGGACAATACAATGAGCAGTTCTTC. It specifies CASSLTWGQYNEQFF.

This chain links TRBV30 with TRBJ1-1; D gene unclear. V lost 3 bases and J lost 6, with 11 bases in between. Germline V gene data show CDR1 as GTSNPN and CDR2 as SVGIG (reference sequence). The CDR3 totals 12 residues. The CDR3 protein is CAWSLPRPEAFF. Written as DNA, the CDR3 is TGTGCCTGGAGCCTACCCCGCCCTGAAGCTTTCTTT.